These 8 T cell receptor beta chains came from one sample sequenced in a study of blood T cell repertoires in COVID-19. This table comes from immunoSEQ multiplex PCR, and its TCRdb copy is limited to in-frame clones, with some not included. The sample holds some 200,000 clones, 94% seen once. Sample: peripheral blood. The receptors stem from a young man with COVID-19, enrolled during active disease.

The chain carries TRBV3-1 (or the pseudogene TRBV3-2) and TRBJ2-1, with D possibly being TRBD2 (7 bases). The CDR3 runs to 16 residues. V was pared by 1 base and J by 6 bases, with 16 bases between. From germline, CDR1 is LGHDT and CDR2 YNNKEL (reference sequence). This CDR3 reads CASSQVWGGVGNEQFF. The CDR3 nucleotides read TGTGCCAGCAGCCAAGTATGGGGGGGCGTCGGCAATGAGCAGTTCTTC.

The CDR3: CASSAGQGAGNEKLFF. In DNA form, the CDR3 reads TGCGCCAGCAGCGCGGGACAGGGGGCGGGAAATGAAAAACTGTTTTTT. The V and J genes are TRBV5-1 and TRBJ1-4, with 12 nucleotides matching TRBD1. V was pared by 4 bases and J by 5 bases, with 6 bases of the junction left unmatched. CDR1 is SGHRS, CDR2 YFSETQ, per germline. This CDR3 has 16 residues.

The chain combines TRBV6-6 with TRBJ1-1, with D possibly TRBD1 on 5 matching bases. Trimming removed 8 bases at V and 4 bases at J, with 14 bases between. This CDR3 region has 13 residues. The germline CDR1 and CDR2 sequences are MNHNY and SVGAGI (reference sequence). CDR3 in amino acids: CASLRGLGTEAFF. The CDR3 DNA reads TGTGCCAGCTTAAGGGGATTGGGCACTGAAGCTTTCTTT.

The chain is built from TRBV5-1 and TRBJ1-2; D is uncertain. Germline V CDR1 and CDR2: SGHRS, YFSETQ. The germline V and J ends were trimmed by 2 bases and 6 bases, with 5 bases remaining between them. The CDR3 loop spans 11 amino acids. This CDR3 is CASSFGDGYTF. In DNA, the CDR3 is TGCGCCAGCAGCTTCGGGGATGGCTACACCTTC.

This chain uses TRBV6-5 with TRBJ1-4; TRBD1 matches 7 bases. Germline V lookup: CDR1 MNHEY, CDR2 SVGAGI. J gave up 10 bases and V 2 bases, and 10 bases lay outside the gene matches. The CDR3 is 15 amino acids. The CDR3 bases are TGTGCCAGCAGTTACGCGGGGCAGGGGGGCGTAAAACTGTTTTTT. Translation: CASSYAGQGGVKLFF.

The chain combines TRBV27 with TRBJ1-2, with 9 positions matching TRBD1. CDR3 length: 17 residues. The junction had 14 bases not matched to a gene; V was cut back by 5 bases and J by 4 bases. The germline gives CDR1 MNHEY, CDR2 SMNVEV (reference sequence). Written as DNA, the CDR3 is TGTGCCAGCAGTGCTTCCCCGGGACAGGGAGTTAGCTATGGCTACACCTTC. This encodes CASSASPGQGVSYGYTF.

V gene TRBV12-3 or TRBV12-4 combines with J gene TRBJ1-6; 9 bases agree with TRBD1. Trimming cost V 7 bases and J 9 bases; bases outside gene matches: 4. CDR3 length: 13 amino acids. The CDR3 is CASTGDRASPLHF. The CDR3 DNA sequence: TGTGCCAGCACAGGGGACAGGGCTTCACCCCTCCACTTT.

The chain combines TRBV18 with TRBJ2-2, with 8 positions matching TRBD1. Germline CDR1 is KGHSH and CDR2 is LQKENI. Germline trimming cut 5 bases from V and 4 bases from J; bases unmatched to any gene: 6. The CDR3 runs to 15 residues. The CDR3 sequence: CASSDPGGTTGELFF. The CDR3 DNA reads TGTGCCAGCTCAGATCCAGGGGGCACCACCGGGGAGCTGTTTTTT.